This T cell receptor (beta chain) was found in a study of CD8+CD57+ T cells in acquired aplastic anemia. Study information: Sorted CD4+ and CD8+ cell DNA averaged about 3 ug.

Only patients with CD8+CD57+ cell expansion on flow cytometry were chosen for sequencing. Both TCR beta VDJ combination and CDR3 sequence profiling were carried out. Genomic DNA was the template for this profiling. One entry per CDR3 protein, called by TCRdb with MiXCR from the reads. The table includes 310,000 or so distinct CDR3 sequences, roughly 59% detected once. Germline V gene sequence: CDR1 SEHNR, CDR2 FQNEAQ (reference sequence). The CDR3 spans 15 residues. Trimming left V 3 bases short and J 4 bases short, with 15 bases between. This clonotype was seen at least ten times. The chain employs TRBV7-9 and TRBJ2-5; the D gene is possibly TRBD2 (7 bases). Source material: sorted CD4+, CD8+, or CD8+CD57+ T cells (not recorded which) from PBMCs. This receptor was identified in a human donor with aplastic anemia. The CDR3 protein is CASSFPYRGAETQYF. The CDR3 DNA reads TGTGCCAGCAGCTTCCCATATCGGGGGGCAGAGACCCAGTACTTC.